Listed below are T cell receptor beta chains from one sample, sequenced in a study of T cell repertoires in aging, cancer and after chemotherapy. MiXCR was run by TCRdb on the multiplex PCR reads, yielding one entry per CDR3 protein. The table records some 2,000 distinct CDR3 sequences, roughly 30% of them present only once. Specimen: blood. These receptors originate from a human donor with a blood cancer. The donor label of this sample is uncertain. Each CDR3 is given with its conserved first and last residue. The D gene is left open where the match is weak. Clone size is not always given. Where it is, it says once, few, many or a class for expanded clones.

cdr3_aa | cdr3_nt | d_call | v_call | clone_size | j_call
CASSATGTGPGYTF | TGTGCCAGCAGCGCTACCGGGACAGGGCCTGGCTACACCTTC | TRBD1 | TRBV7-2 | - | TRBJ1-2
CASSTGGNNEQFF | TGTGCCAGCAGCACAGGGGGCAATAATGAGCAGTTCTTC | TRBD1 | TRBV5-6 | few | TRBJ2-1
CASSMIGPQGGTNEKLFF | TGTGCCAGCAGTATGATAGGACCTCAGGGAGGAACTAATGAAAAACTGTTTTTT | - | TRBV5-6 | - | TRBJ1-4
CASRPALVLDEQYF | TGTGCCAGCAGGCCTGCATTGGTCCTCGACGAGCAGTACTTC | - | TRBV11-3 | medium-sized | TRBJ2-7
CASSPAGGELNTEAFF | TGTGCCAGCTCACCGGCAGGAGGGGAATTGAACACTGAAGCTTTCTTT | - | TRBV18 | - | TRBJ1-1
CASSIVPGAATGELFF | TGTGCCAGTAGTATAGTACCGGGGGCGGCGACCGGGGAGCTGTTTTTT | - | TRBV19 | few | TRBJ2-2
CASSPRGAGGRGTNEKLFF | TGTGCCAGCAGCCCTAGGGGCGCAGGGGGGCGCGGAACTAATGAAAAACTGTTTTTT | TRBD1 | TRBV7-2 | - | TRBJ1-4
CASSWNAGGDHGYTF | TGTGCCAGCAGTTGGAACGCAGGGGGCGACCATGGCTACACCTTC | TRBD1 | TRBV6-6 | - | TRBJ1-2
CASSVEGQGNYGYTF | TGTGCCAGCAGTGTAGAAGGACAGGGGAACTATGGCTACACCTTC | TRBD1 | TRBV6-8 | - | TRBJ1-2
CASSVPSGGGWEQFF | TGTGCCAGCAGTGTTCCTAGCGGGGGGGGGTGGGAGCAGTTCTTC | TRBD2 | TRBV6-1 | - | TRBJ2-1
CASSHRDGYEQYF | TGTGCCAGCAGTCACCGGGACGGCTACGAGCAGTACTTC | - | TRBV6-5 | medium-sized | TRBJ2-7
CASSYSGGTASGNTIYF | TGTGCCAGCAGTTACTCGGGAGGGACAGCTTCTGGAAACACCATATATTTT | TRBD1 | TRBV6-6 | few | TRBJ1-3
CATTRAVVSTDTQYF | TGTGCCACCACACGGGCCGTGGTTAGCACAGATACGCAGTATTTT | - | TRBV15 | few | TRBJ2-3
CASSLEGWGTYNEQFF | TGCGCCAGCAGCTTGGAAGGATGGGGCACCTACAATGAGCAGTTCTTC | - | TRBV5-6 | once | TRBJ2-1
CASSFSPGRTDTKYF | TGTGCCAGCAGTTTCTCGCCCGGGAGGACAGATACGAAGTATTTT | - | TRBV6-5 | - | TRBJ2-3
CASSPSAGDEQYF | TGTGCCAGCAGCCCCTCAGCGGGGGACGAGCAGTACTTC | TRBD2 | TRBV7-9 | - | TRBJ2-7
CANSLEVGEQYF | TGTGCCAACAGCTTAGAAGTCGGCGAGCAGTACTTC | - | TRBV7-6 | - | TRBJ2-7
CASSYGGGTDNEKLFF | TGTGCCAGCAGTTATGGGGGGGGGACAGATAATGAAAAACTGTTTTTT | TRBD1 | TRBV6-2/TRBV6-3 | - | TRBJ1-4
CASSIAGAGADTQYF | TGTGCCAGTAGTATCGCGGGTGCGGGGGCAGATACGCAGTATTTT | TRBD2 | TRBV19 | few | TRBJ2-3
CSAGLHEKLFF | TGCAGTGCTGGTTTACATGAAAAACTGTTTTTT | - | TRBV20-1 | - | TRBJ1-4
CASSYRTSGTYNEQFF | TGTGCCAGCAGTTACCGGACTAGCGGGACCTACAATGAGCAGTTCTTC | TRBD2 | TRBV27 | - | TRBJ2-1
CASTETSGGSYEQYF | TGTGCCAGCACCGAAACTAGCGGGGGCTCCTACGAGCAGTACTTC | TRBD2 | TRBV27 | few | TRBJ2-7
CASTLARQGGELFF | TGTGCCAGCACCTTGGCACGACAAGGCGGGGAGCTGTTTTTT | - | TRBV11-3 | medium-sized | TRBJ2-2
CSARDLWGGTGELFF | TGCAGTGCTAGAGATCTTTGGGGGGGCACCGGGGAGCTGTTTTTT | TRBD2 | TRBV20-1 | few | TRBJ2-2
CASNQGASGGGVEQFF | TGTGCCAGTAATCAAGGGGCTAGCGGGGGGGGAGTTGAGCAGTTCTTC | TRBD2 | TRBV19 | - | TRBJ2-1
CASSPSVSGYGYTF | TGTGCCAGCAGCCCCAGCGTTTCGGGCTATGGCTACACCTTC | - | TRBV27 | few | TRBJ1-2
CSAREGAGELFF | TGCAGTGCTAGGGAAGGGGCCGGGGAGCTGTTTTTT | - | TRBV20-1 | - | TRBJ2-2
CSARVGDKQYF | TGCAGTGCTAGAGTAGGGGACAAGCAGTACTTC | - | TRBV20-1 | - | TRBJ2-7
CASRPGTGGVYEQYF | TGTGCCAGCAGACCCGGGACAGGGGGCGTCTACGAGCAGTACTTC | TRBD1 | TRBV6-5 | few | TRBJ2-7
CASSLAPNTEAFF | TGTGCCAGCAGCTTAGCCCCGAACACTGAAGCTTTCTTT | - | TRBV7-4 | - | TRBJ1-1
CATQARSTDTQYF | TGTGCCACACAGGCCAGGAGCACAGATACGCAGTATTTT | - | TRBV11-1 | few | TRBJ2-3
CASSRSGNYYEQYF | TGTGCCAGCAGCCGGAGCGGAAACTACTACGAGCAGTACTTC | - | TRBV5-4 | - | TRBJ2-7
CATSDFDRGVETQYF | TGTGCCACCAGTGATTTCGACAGGGGAGTGGAGACCCAGTACTTC | TRBD1 | TRBV24-1 | few | TRBJ2-5
CASRTGNTEAFF | TGTGCCAGCCGGACGGGGAACACTGAAGCTTTCTTT | - | TRBV27 | - | TRBJ1-1
CASSTGQEYNYEQYF | TGTGCCAGCAGCACCGGACAGGAGTATAACTACGAGCAGTACTTC | TRBD1 | TRBV7-6 | - | TRBJ2-7
CASSTIRDGEKGYTF | TGTGCCAGCAGCACAATCCGGGACGGGGAAAAAGGTTACACCTTC | - | TRBV5-6 | few | TRBJ1-2
CASSLEGRGGSYEQYF | TGTGCCAGCAGCTTAGAGGGAAGAGGCGGGAGCTACGAGCAGTACTTC | TRBD2 | TRBV11-3 | few | TRBJ2-7
CASSELWILRRVSGNTIYF | TGTGCCAGCAGTGAATTGTGGATTCTCCGTCGGGTCTCTGGAAACACCATATATTTT | - | TRBV6-5 | few | TRBJ1-3
CSARDGTTPGELFF | TGCAGTGCTAGAGACGGGACAACCCCCGGGGAGCTGTTTTTT | - | TRBV20-1 | - | TRBJ2-2